The present TCR beta chain was sequenced within a study of ipilimumab plus nivolumab after autologous stem cell transplantation. The protocol was immunoSEQ multiplex PCR, while the TCRdb copy is restricted to in-frame clones and leaves out a portion. The sample contains about 15,000 clones, 65% to 85% of which appear only once. The CDR3 runs 13 residues. V lost 3 bases to trimming and J lost 0 bases, with 6 bases between them. Germline V lookup: CDR1 MNHEY, CDR2 SVGAGI. The sequence was collected from a male donor with primary mediastinal lymphoma. The chain combines TRBV6-5 with TRBJ2-7; D remains unclear. The sequences come from PBMCs, collected in a trial of ipilimumab plus nivolumab as post-transplant consolidation. The chain's CDR3 is CASSYPGSYEQYF. In DNA form, the CDR3 reads TGTGCCAGCAGTTATCCGGGCTCCTACGAGCAGTACTTC.